This T cell receptor beta chain derives from a study of cytomegalovirus exposure and HLA in healthy donors (dated by TCRdb to 2016 to 2017). For the study in its entirety: In an earlier analysis of several hundred of the donors, 250 to 350 Gb of sequence data and approximately 100 million unique TCR beta sequences from approximately 180 million T cells were reported. Roughly 310 gigabases of sequencing data and 70 million to 85 million unique TCR sequences were included in an early release covering 500 to 750 HLA-typed donors. The genetic ancestry cluster associated with self-reported Caucasian donors included over 65% of the roughly 380 genotyped donors. The study was designed to test whether signatures of past pathogen exposure could be identified by cataloging public T cell receptors. The study used immunosequencing to profile the T cell repertoires of more than 650 subjects and linked those repertoires to cytomegalovirus serostatus. Along with the approximately 700-subject first cohort, a separate validation cohort of around 110 different subjects was used. The study combined high-throughput TCR immunosequencing, statistical association of individual TCRs with disease status, and machine learning to predict cytomegalovirus infection status. To study patterns of TCR occurrence, a later analysis re-analyzed previously published TCR beta repertoires from around 700 donors and added high-resolution HLA genotyping. The later analysis used no new phenotypic data to find candidate immune exposures, relying instead on TCR beta sequences and their occurrence across donors. In an earlier analysis of over 550 of the donors, high-throughput TCR beta sequencing was used to judge whether each TCR beta V gene segment behaved as functional or pseudogenic. Alongside the repertoire data, information on donor age, sex, ethnicity and CMV serostatus was compiled. A later genetic analysis took genome-wide SNP genotypes for about 55% of the 666 donors and used that subset as a discovery cohort. All discovery cohort repertoires had been generated using a single sequencing platform. HLA typing included class I and class II loci at four-digit resolution. Typing coverage differed by locus: A, B, C, DRB1 and DQB1 were typed in roughly 629-630 donors, DQA1 in about 560, DPA1 in 600 to 610, and DPB1 in just under 480. Roughly 5 DR-DQ haplotypes were handled as single units for association and clustering because linkage in the cohort was strong. Across some 400 genotyped donors of the cohort, an average of about 240,000 unique TCR beta nucleotide sequences per donor were sequenced, and around 19% of those sequences were non-productive. The full study reports these points: In a later analysis, HLA-associated TCR beta chains showed more clonal expansion and lower generation probabilities than non-associated chains that were equally common. The presence/absence analyses assumed that sequencing depth was roughly uniform across donors, and that assumption may not be true. Most TCR sequences were seen in very few donors, while some public TCRs were found in many individuals. Specific HLA alleles were associated with roughly 16,000 TCR beta sequences at a false discovery rate of 0.05 in a later analysis. An association between a missense DCLRE1C variant and V-gene and J-gene trimming of TCR beta chains was found in a later genetic analysis and replicated in an independent cohort. The sequencing pipeline was judged likely to have produced a cluster of highly shared sequence variants as a technical artifact. In a later analysis, TCR association rates were found to vary across HLA loci, with the most associated TCRs seen for DRB1 alleles and the fewest for HLA-C alleles. According to a later analysis, most CMV-associated TCR beta chains appeared to be HLA-restricted, and the HLA associations seemed to be driven largely by CMV exposure. Strong co-occurrence of HLA alleles, especially DR and DQ, made assigning TCR associations to individual alleles difficult. The classifier was reported to diagnose cytomegalovirus status with high specificity and sensitivity in both the original cohort and the validation cohort. The study listed 164 TCR beta chains as associated with cytomegalovirus. It was suggested by the authors that the approach could potentially be generalized to other disease states and immunological phenotypes. Correlated functional status among segregating V segments might reflect linkage disequilibrium, but an unknown experimental factor could not be ruled out. Because HLA typing was unavailable for some donors at each locus, only the typed subset was used in association tests. Approximately 16 rarely observed V segments, including chromosome 9 orphons, were excluded from the earlier analysis of several hundred of the donors because counts were too low. In this cohort, only TCR beta chains were sequenced, and detectable features were limited by the absence of alpha or paired-chain data. According to a later analysis, parvovirus B19, influenza, CMV and Epstein-Barr virus appeared linked to several top co-occurrence clusters. Immune exposure information for the cohort was limited to CMV serostatus. Broadly in line with IMGT annotations, most TCR beta V segments showed up in productive rearrangements about 90% or about 30% of the time in an earlier analysis of a few hundred of the donors. A further reported finding was that TCR beta sequences accurately predicted the HLA-A and HLA-B alleles for most subjects in the first cohort. Compared with the roughly 600-donor mean, donors in an Asian-associated ancestry cluster had fewer N-insertions in productive TCRs, according to a later genetic analysis. In vitro tests confirmed that a few of the cytomegalovirus-associated TCR beta chains recognize cytomegalovirus antigens.

Library creation used the immunoSEQ multiplex PCR assay. The multiplex PCR relied on a mix of 60 forward primers for TCR Vbeta segments and 13 reverse primers for TCR Jbeta segments. Amplification of the CDR3 region of rearranged TCR beta genes was performed with a multiplex PCR assay on genomic DNA. On the Illumina HiSeq System, the amplified TCR beta libraries were sequenced as 87-base-pair reads. The authors' analysis ran thus. In a later analysis, about 80 million unique TCR beta chains were counted across the roughly 670 repertoires, and roughly 11 million of these chains were shared by at least two donors. To remove PCR and sequencing errors, raw reads were error-corrected and collapsed into unique sequences using a nearest-neighbor algorithm that merged closely related sequences. To assign V, D and J gene segments, CDR3 sequences were aligned to IMGT reference sequences. For a sequence to be retained, at least a six-nucleotide match to both a V gene segment and a J gene segment was required. A rearrangement was called productive if the CDR3 had no stop codons and remained in frame with V and J, and every other rearrangement was called non-productive. Following IMGT convention, CDR3 was defined as the stretch from the second conserved V-encoded cysteine up to the conserved J-encoded phenylalanine. The earlier analysis of roughly 590 of the donors excluded any sequence lacking an unambiguous match to a single V gene segment. An earlier analysis of a few hundred of the donors called V segments functional above 56.7% productive rearrangements and segregating when the between-donor standard deviation exceeded 5%. A statistical classification framework was built for diagnosing cytomegalovirus status from the catalog of TCR beta chain sequences. In a later analysis, V and J genes were assigned by comparing TCR nucleotide sequences against IMGT/GENE-DB human TR gene sequences. Using the TCRdist pipeline, a later analysis assigned CDR3 sequences along with most-parsimonious VDJ recombination scenarios. In a later analysis, every TCR beta chain was defined by the combination of its CDR3 amino acid sequence and its V-gene family, and reads without a unique V-gene family were dropped. In a later analysis, fewer than 600 highly shared, low-generation-probability nucleotide sequences were removed to address suspected cross-contamination and a sequencing artifact. In a later analysis, a clonal expansion index was calculated for each public chain from normalized within-repertoire ranks of inferred template counts. Generation probabilities in a later analysis came from a VDJ recombination model fitted to out-of-frame rearrangements, and those results were checked against IGoR. In a later analysis, TCR-TCR, TCR-HLA and TCR-CMV co-occurrence was scored with hypergeometric tests, and a repertoire-size bias correction was applied to TCR pairs. A later analysis estimated false discovery rates by permuting HLA or CMV assignments 20 times. In a later analysis, co-occurring TCRs were grouped using DBSCAN, and TCRdist sequence similarity was added for clustering within HLA-allele-positive subsets. Co-occurrence clustering excluded repertoires with fewer than 30,000 or more than 120,000 public chains, plus five with anomalous nucleotide sharing. The immuneACCESS repertoire file appears here via TCRdb, limited to in-frame rearrangements. These files lack a portion of the clones; in checked studies, under half of the deficit traces to unresolved V genes, and the cause of the others is not known. The V and J calls and clone size are taken from that table; D and trimming were inferred from the DNA. In this sample the table shows roughly 150,000 clones, about four fifths of which occur a single time. The ten largest account for under 1.1% of the sample.

As regards this clone: Its antigen target is currently unknown. Nothing much larger sits one base from this clone, and base qualities are not available.

The cohort comprised some 700 healthy bone marrow donors. Cohort members were all nominally healthy when sampled, although unrecorded immune exposures were likely present. The donor tested CMV seronegative, placing the donor among the 350 to 400 seronegative members of the cohort. A peripheral blood sample was provided by each donor, and peripheral blood mononuclear cells were used for TCR beta sequencing. Genomic DNA was extracted from the blood cell samples with the Qiagen DNeasy Blood Extraction Kit. The specimen sequenced was PBMCs. The TCR originated in a man aged 25 to 40 in good health and CMV-seronegative.

The DNA sequence reads TGCGCCAGCAGCCCCCAAAAGGGGGACGGGGGGGGATACAATGAGCAGTTCTTC. This encodes CASSPQKGDGGGYNEQFF. The sequence is built from TRBV4-1 and TRBJ2-1, with TRBD2 identical over 8 junction bases. V loses 4 bases at its end and J loses 4 bases; junction bases beyond the gene matches: 15. The CDR3 holds 18 amino acids from the cysteine to the phenylalanine. The retained sequence is limited to the CDR3, 54 bases, with the frame set at the first base. The germline V gene encodes CDR1 MGHRA and CDR2 YSYEKL.